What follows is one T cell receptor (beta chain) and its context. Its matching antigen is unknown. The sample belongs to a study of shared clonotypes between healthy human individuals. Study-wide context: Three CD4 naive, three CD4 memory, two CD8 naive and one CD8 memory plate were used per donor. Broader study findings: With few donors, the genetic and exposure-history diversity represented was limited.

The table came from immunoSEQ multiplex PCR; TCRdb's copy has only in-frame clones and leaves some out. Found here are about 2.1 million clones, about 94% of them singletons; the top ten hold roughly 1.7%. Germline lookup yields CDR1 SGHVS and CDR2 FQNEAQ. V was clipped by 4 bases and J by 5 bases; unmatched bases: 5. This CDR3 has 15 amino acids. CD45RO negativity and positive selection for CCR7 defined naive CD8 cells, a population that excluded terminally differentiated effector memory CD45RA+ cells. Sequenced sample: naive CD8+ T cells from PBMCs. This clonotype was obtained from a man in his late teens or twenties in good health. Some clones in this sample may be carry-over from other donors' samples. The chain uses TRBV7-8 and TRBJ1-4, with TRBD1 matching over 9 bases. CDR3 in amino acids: CASSSTDRGNEKLFF. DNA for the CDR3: TGTGCCAGCAGCTCAACGGACAGGGGCAATGAAAAACTGTTTTTT.